The text below deals with one TCR beta chain. Its antigen is not known. This entry is derived from a study of shared clonotypes between healthy human individuals. Notes on the study in general: Rarefaction revealed incomplete sorted-subset sequencing despite large depth. Generation probability values for non-shared clonotypes were lower than those for clonotypes shared by all four donors. Apart from blood, nothing was sampled; tissue repertoires likely differ.

Sorted subsets were amplified in replicate PCRs using 200 to 250 ng DNA, around 30,000 T cell genomes. Only in-frame clones appear in the TCRdb table, and some are missing; sequencing was by immunoSEQ multiplex PCR. The table has fewer than 2.5 million clones, more than 85% seen once. J gave up 7 bases and V 8 bases, and 9 bases lay outside the gene matches. This CDR3 is 14 amino acids long. The V gene's germline CDR1 is MNHEY and CDR2 SMNVEV (reference sequence). The chain couples TRBV27 to TRBJ1-5, with 9 bases aligning to TRBD1. Sequencing was performed on naive CD4+ T cells from PBMCs. Subset defined: CD45RA+ positively selected. This clonotype originated in a man younger than 35 in good health. Some clones in this sample may be carry-over from other donors' samples. CDR3 protein: CASRTGTGSQPQHF. The DNA for the CDR3 is TGTGCCAGCCGAACCGGGACAGGGAGCCAGCCCCAGCATTTT.